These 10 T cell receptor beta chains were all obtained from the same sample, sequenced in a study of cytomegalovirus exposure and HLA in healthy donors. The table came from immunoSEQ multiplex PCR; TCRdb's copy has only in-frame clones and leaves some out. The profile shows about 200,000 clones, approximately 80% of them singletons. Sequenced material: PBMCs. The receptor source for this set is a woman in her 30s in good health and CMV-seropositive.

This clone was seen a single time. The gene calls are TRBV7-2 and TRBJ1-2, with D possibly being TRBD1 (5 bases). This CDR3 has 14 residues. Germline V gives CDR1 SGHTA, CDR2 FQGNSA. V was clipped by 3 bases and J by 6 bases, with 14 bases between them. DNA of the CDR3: TGTGCCAGCAGCTTCCTGGGCAGGGAAGATGGCTACACCTTC. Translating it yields CASSFLGREDGYTF.

The CDR3 protein is CASRAQGQGLYEQYF. Here the CDR3 DNA reads TGTGCCAGCAGGGCGCAGGGACAGGGCCTCTACGAGCAGTACTTC. This chain links TRBV2 with TRBJ2-7; 9 bases agree with TRBD1. CDR1 is SNHLY and CDR2 is FYNNEI in the germline V gene. Losses at the gene ends were 6 bases for V and 3 bases for J; bases not matched to a gene: 9. The CDR3 sequence is 15 residues long.

The CDR3 nucleotides read TGTGCCAGCACCAGCGGGGCCTCCTACAATGAGCAGTTCTTC. This encodes CASTSGASYNEQFF. This rearrangement joins TRBV2 to TRBJ2-1; the match to TRBD2 covers 7 bases. The CDR3 has 14 residues. Germline values: CDR1 SNHLY, CDR2 FYNNEI. The V gene end was trimmed by 7 bases and the J gene end by 0 bases; junction bases not matched to a gene: 3. The full variable domain, with the rest looked up from reference TRBV2 and TRBJ2-1, is EPEVTQTPSHQVTQMGQEVILRCVPISNHLYFYWYRQILGQKVEFLVSFYNNEISEKSEIFDDQFSVERPDGSNFTLKIRSTKLEDSAMYFCASTSGASYNEQFFGPGTRLTVL.

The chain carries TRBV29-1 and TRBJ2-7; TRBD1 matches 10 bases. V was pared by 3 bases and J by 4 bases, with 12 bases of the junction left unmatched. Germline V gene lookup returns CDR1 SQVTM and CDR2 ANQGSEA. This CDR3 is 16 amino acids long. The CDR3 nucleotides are TGCAGCGTTGAGTTCGAAGGGACAGGGGAGATATACGAGCAGTACTTC. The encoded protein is CSVEFEGTGEIYEQYF.

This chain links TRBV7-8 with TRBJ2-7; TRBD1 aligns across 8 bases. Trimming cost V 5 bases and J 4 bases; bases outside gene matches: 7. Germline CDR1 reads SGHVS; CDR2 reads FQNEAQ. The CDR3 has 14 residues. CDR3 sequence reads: CASSGRQGMYEQYF. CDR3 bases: TGTGCCAGCAGCGGGAGACAGGGGATGTACGAGCAGTACTTC.

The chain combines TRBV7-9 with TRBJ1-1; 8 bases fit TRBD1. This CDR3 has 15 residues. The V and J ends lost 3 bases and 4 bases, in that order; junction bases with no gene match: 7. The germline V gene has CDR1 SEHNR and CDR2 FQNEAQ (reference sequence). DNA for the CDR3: TGTGCCAGCAGCTTCGGCGACAGGGGAGGCACTGAAGCTTTCTTT. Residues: CASSFGDRGGTEAFF.

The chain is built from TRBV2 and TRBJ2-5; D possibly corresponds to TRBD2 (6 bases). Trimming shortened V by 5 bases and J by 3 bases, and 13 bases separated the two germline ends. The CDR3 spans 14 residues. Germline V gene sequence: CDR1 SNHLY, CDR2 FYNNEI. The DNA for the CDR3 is TGTGCCAGCAGTAACGCCGGGACTGAAGAGACCCAGTACTTC. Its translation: CASSNAGTEETQYF.

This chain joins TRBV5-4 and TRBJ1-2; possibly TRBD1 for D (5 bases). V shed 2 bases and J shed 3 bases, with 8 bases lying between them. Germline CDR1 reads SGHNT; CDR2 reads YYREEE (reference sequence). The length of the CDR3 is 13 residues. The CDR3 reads CASSFRGDYGYTF. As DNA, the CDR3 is TGTGCCAGCAGCTTTCGGGGGGACTATGGCTACACCTTC.

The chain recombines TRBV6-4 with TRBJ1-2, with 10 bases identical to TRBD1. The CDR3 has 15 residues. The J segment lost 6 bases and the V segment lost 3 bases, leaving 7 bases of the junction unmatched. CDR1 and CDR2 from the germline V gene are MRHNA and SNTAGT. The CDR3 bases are TGTGCCAGCAGTGAAGGGACAGGGGTCTCGAATGGCTACACCTTC. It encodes CASSEGTGVSNGYTF.

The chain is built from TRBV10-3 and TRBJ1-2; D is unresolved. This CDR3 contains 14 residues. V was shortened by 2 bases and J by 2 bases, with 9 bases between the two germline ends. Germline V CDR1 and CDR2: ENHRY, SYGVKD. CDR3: CAISEEGLNYGYTF. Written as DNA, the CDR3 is TGTGCCATCAGTGAGGAGGGCCTGAACTATGGCTACACCTTC.